What follows describes a single TCR beta chain. Its antigen is unidentified. The sample belongs to a study of CD8+CD57+ T cells in acquired aplastic anemia. Study background: The study obtained about 10 million reads on average for CD4+ cells from healthy donors.

According to the study, genomic DNA was the template for TCR beta VDJ and CDR3 profiling. Each CDR3 protein gets one entry after TCRdb re-called the reads with MiXCR. The table lists approximately 50,000 distinct CDR3 sequences, 55% to 75% of them singletons. Study findings and constraints: No significant difference in CD8+ Simpson's diversity was found between patients and controls.

The CDR3 spans 15 residues. V lost 5 bases to trimming and J lost 6 bases, with 19 bases between them. Germline CDR1 and CDR2: LNHDA and SQIVND (reference sequence). The receptor was derived from a human donor in good health, serving as a control. The specimen was sorted CD4+, CD8+, or CD8+CD57+ T cells (not recorded which) from PBMCs. The chain recombines TRBV19 with TRBJ1-2, with D possibly matching TRBD1 (6 bases). The CDR3 here is CASSDLQGLLNGYTF. CDR3 DNA: TGTGCCAGTAGTGACCTACAGGGACTGTTGAATGGCTACACCTTC.